Shown below are 26 T cell receptor beta chains from a single sample sequenced in a study of cytomegalovirus exposure and HLA in healthy donors listed by TCRdb under 2017. Library prep was done by the immunoSEQ multiplex PCR assay. For the multiplex PCR, a mixture combining 60 forward primers for TCR Vbeta segments and 13 reverse primers for TCR Jbeta segments was used. TCRdb provides this immuneACCESS table in a form limited to in-frame rearrangements. Some clones are lacking; in checked studies, under half of them reflect an unresolved V gene, and why the rest are absent is not known. A total of about 140,000 clones appear in this sample, approximately 61% of them only once. Approximately 1.7% of the sample lies in the top ten. The sequenced material came from PBMCs. The receptors were sampled from a human donor in good health.

The CDR3 DNA sequence: TGTGCCAGCAGTTTAAGCGGGCATACCTACGAGCAGTACTTC. Its translation is CASSLSGHTYEQYF. The chain uses TRBV27 and TRBJ2-7; TRBD2 is a possible D gene (6 bases). Trimming removed 2 bases from V and 2 bases from J, with 10 bases in between. This CDR3 is built from 14 residues. Germline V lookup: CDR1 MNHEY, CDR2 SMNVEV (reference sequence).

As to this clone: At the DNA level, this CDR3 is encoded by other sequences in the same sample as well. This chain joins TRBV29-1 and TRBJ2-7; a possible D gene is TRBD1 (5 bases). The V gene's germline CDR1 is SQVTM and CDR2 ANQGSEA. This CDR3 contains 11 residues. The V gene lost 6 bases and the J gene lost 1 base, with 7 bases spanning the gap. The CDR3 nucleotides are TGCAGCGTCCGACAGTCCTACGAGCAGTACTTC. It yields the protein CSVRQSYEQYF.

The chain links TRBV28 to TRBJ2-2; 7 bases fit TRBD2. Unmatched junction bases numbered 15, after V lost 2 bases and J lost 0 bases. This CDR3 is built from 20 residues. Germline V lookup: CDR1 MDHEN, CDR2 SYDVKM. The DNA of the CDR3 is TGTGCCAGCAGTTTAGCCCCGCGCCGGGGAGGGCGTACGAACACCGGGGAGCTGTTTTTT. It codes for CASSLAPRRGGRTNTGELFF.

The chain combines TRBV11-2 with TRBJ2-1; TRBD2 aligns across 8 bases. Unmatched junction bases numbered 4, after V lost 1 base and J lost 5 bases. Germline V gene lookup returns CDR1 SGHAT and CDR2 FQNNGV. The CDR3 loop spans 15 amino acids. CDR3 bases: TGTGCCAGCAGCTTAGGTTTAGCGGGGCACAATGAGCAGTTCTTC. Translation: CASSLGLAGHNEQFF.

This chain uses TRBV7-9 with TRBJ1-1; D is perhaps TRBD1 (6 bases). The CDR3 consists of 14 residues. Germline V gives CDR1 SEHNR, CDR2 FQNEAQ (reference sequence). Trimming cost V 3 bases and J 4 bases, with 12 bases left between them. CDR3 in amino acids: CASSFEGDGTEAFF. CDR3 DNA: TGTGCCAGCAGCTTTGAGGGGGATGGCACTGAAGCTTTCTTT.

A single count supports this clone. The V gene is TRBV7-8, the J gene TRBJ1-2; a possible D gene is TRBD1 (5 bases). The germline gives CDR1 SGHVS, CDR2 FQNEAQ. The CDR3 length is 13 residues. The V and J ends lost 5 bases and 6 bases respectively, with 13 bases between them. The chain's CDR3 is CASSGGGVDGYTF. CDR3 sequence (DNA): TGTGCCAGCAGCGGGGGGGGTGTTGATGGCTACACCTTC.

V gene TRBV10-3 combines with J gene TRBJ2-7; 8 positions agree with TRBD1. The germline gives CDR1 ENHRY, CDR2 SYGVKD. V lost 2 bases and J lost 2; bases outside the gene matches: 2. The CDR3 sequence is 14 residues long. CDR3 loop: CAISEDRGTYEQYF. The CDR3 nucleotides read TGTGCCATCAGTGAGGACAGGGGAACCTACGAGCAGTACTTC.

The rearrangement joins TRBV7-8 to TRBJ1-1, with 10 bases lining up with TRBD1. The CDR3 spans 14 residues. Germline-derived CDR1 and CDR2 are SGHVS and FQNEAQ. Trimming took 3 bases from V and 7 from J; bases not matched to a gene: 5. The CDR3 bases are TGTGCCAGCAGCTTGGCGGGACAGGGGAATGAAGCTTTCTTT. Protein: CASSLAGQGNEAFF.

J is TRBJ2-5 and V is TRBV5-4; TRBD2 aligns across 11 bases. Trimming removed 0 bases from V and 1 base from J; junction bases left unmatched: 2. The CDR3 is 16 residues long. Germline CDR1 SGHNT, CDR2 YYREEE (reference sequence). CDR3 nucleotide sequence: TGTGCCAGCAGCTTGGGGGGACTAGCGGTCCAAGAGACCCAGTACTTC. It yields the protein CASSLGGLAVQETQYF.

The chain has TRBV7-2 and TRBJ2-7; weak D call: TRBD2 (6 bases). The CDR3 runs to 14 residues. Trimming cost V 2 bases and J 7 bases, with 15 bases left between them. CDR1 and CDR2 (germline): SGHTA, FQGNSA. CDR3 protein: CASSLPGALREQYF. The CDR3 DNA sequence: TGTGCCAGCAGCTTACCGGGAGCTCTCAGGGAGCAGTACTTC.

The V and J genes are TRBV29-1 and TRBJ2-5; TRBD1 matches 7 bases. The germline V gene has CDR1 SQVTM and CDR2 ANQGSEA. This CDR3 contains 13 residues. After removal of 6 bases from V and 0 bases from J, the junction contained 4 bases not matched to a gene. The CDR3 sequence is CSVDGTDQETQYF. The CDR3, as DNA: TGCAGCGTGGACGGGACAGACCAAGAGACCCAGTACTTC. The full variable domain, in which reference TRBV29-1 and TRBJ2-5 provide the parts outside the CDR3, is SAVISQKPSRDICQRGTSLTIQCQVDSQVTMMFWYRQQPGQSLTLIATANQGSEATYESGFVIDKFPISRPNLTFSTLTVSNMSPEDSSIYLCSVDGTDQETQYFGPGTRLLVL.

The J gene is TRBJ2-1, the V gene TRBV5-4, with TRBD1 matching 10 bases. Unmatched junction bases numbered 5, after V lost 1 base and J lost 10 bases. This CDR3 comprises 14 residues. Germline CDR1 and CDR2: SGHNT and YYREEE (reference sequence). The CDR3 loop reads CASSLRQGAGEQFF. The CDR3 nucleotides read TGTGCCAGCAGCTTGCGACAGGGGGCAGGGGAGCAGTTCTTC. Variable domain in full (rest from reference TRBV5-4 and TRBJ2-1): ETGVTQSPTHLIKTRGQQVTLRCSSQSGHNTVSWYQQALGQGPQFIFQYYREEENGRGNFPPRFSGLQFPNYSSELNVNALELDDSALYLCASSLRQGAGEQFFGPGTRLTVL.

This clone was recorded a few times. This chain links TRBV7-9 with TRBJ1-4; D might be TRBD1 (6 bases). CDR3 length equals 14 residues. V lost 1 base to trimming and J lost 10 bases, with 13 bases between them. Germline assignment: CDR1 SEHNR and CDR2 FQNEAQ (reference sequence). The CDR3 loop reads CASSLENRATKLFF. The CDR3 DNA sequence: TGTGCCAGCAGCTTAGAAAACAGGGCAACAAAACTGTTTTTT.

The chain couples TRBV5-1 to TRBJ2-7; 7 bases match TRBD2. Germline V CDR1 and CDR2: SGHRS, YFSETQ. This CDR3 has 16 amino acids. After removal of 1 base from V and 2 bases from J, the junction contained 9 bases not matched to a gene. The chain's CDR3 is CASSLHSGGTTYEQYF. The CDR3 bases are TGCGCCAGCAGCTTGCATTCGGGAGGTACGACCTACGAGCAGTACTTC.

The gene calls are TRBV11-3 and TRBJ2-1; 10 bases align to TRBD2. From germline, CDR1 is SGHNT and CDR2 YENEEA. The CDR3 extends over 15 amino acids. Losses at the gene ends were 5 bases for V and 3 bases for J; bases not matched to a gene: 4. DNA of the CDR3: TGTGCCAGCAGCCTCGGGACTAGCGACTACAATGAGCAGTTCTTC. Translation: CASSLGTSDYNEQFF.

This clone was found a few times. The chain's CDR3 is CASSLLDGGETEAFF. The CDR3 DNA reads TGTGCCAGCAGCTTATTGGACGGAGGGGAAACTGAAGCTTTCTTT. The V gene is TRBV5-4, the J gene TRBJ1-1, with a possible D match to TRBD1 (5 bases). V was shortened by 2 bases and J by 5 bases, with 16 bases between the two germline ends. Germline values: CDR1 SGHNT, CDR2 YYREEE (reference sequence). CDR3 length: 15 amino acids.

This clone has just a few counts. The CDR3 here is CASSTPGLAGVTGELFF. CDR3 nucleotide sequence: TGTGCCAGCAGTACTCCGGGACTAGCGGGAGTGACCGGGGAGCTGTTTTTT. J is TRBJ2-2 and V is TRBV28; 14 bases fit TRBD2. The trim removed 5 bases at V and 5 bases at J, leaving 7 bases unmatched. The germline CDR1 and CDR2 sequences are MDHEN and SYDVKM. This CDR3 is 17 amino acids long. The variable domain in full, completed from reference TRBV28 and TRBJ2-2, reads DVKVTQSSRYLVKRTGEKVFLECVQDMDHENMFWYRQDPGLGLRLIYFSYDVKMKEKGDIPEGYSVSREKKERFSLILESASTNQTSMYLCASSTPGLAGVTGELFFGEGSRLTVL.

The J gene is TRBJ2-5, the V gene TRBV7-9, with a tentative D call TRBD1 (6 bases). V gave up 5 bases and J gave up 1 base, with 17 bases separating them. The CDR3 loop spans 16 amino acids. Germline lookup yields CDR1 SEHNR and CDR2 FQNEAQ (reference sequence). CDR3 sequence: CASSGQRYGAQETQYF. CDR3 DNA: TGTGCCAGCAGCGGACAGCGGTATGGGGCCCAAGAGACCCAGTACTTC.

The rearrangement uses TRBV7-8 and TRBJ2-3; 11 bases map to TRBD2. CDR1 and CDR2 from the germline V gene are SGHVS and FQNEAQ. The CDR3 sequence is 17 residues long. The V and J ends lost 5 bases and 2 bases, in that order; junction bases with no gene match: 9. The CDR3 protein is CASSVLTSGSFTDTQYF. The CDR3 bases are TGTGCCAGCAGCGTCCTCACTAGCGGGAGTTTCACAGATACGCAGTATTTT.

The chain couples TRBV2 to TRBJ2-5; TRBD1 matches at 7 bases. CDR1 and CDR2 (germline): SNHLY, FYNNEI. Trimming cost V 8 bases and J 3 bases; bases outside gene matches: 12. The CDR3 consists of 15 residues. CDR3 sequence reads: CASCGLRGSKETQYF. DNA of the CDR3: TGTGCCAGCTGCGGTCTCAGGGGGTCGAAAGAGACCCAGTACTTC.

J is TRBJ2-2 and V is TRBV6-5; perhaps TRBD2 as D (5 bases). Germline lookup yields CDR1 MNHEY and CDR2 SVGAGI. Trimming took off 0 bases at V and 7 bases at J, with 6 bases between the two ends. This CDR3 region has 13 residues. The CDR3 nucleotides are TGTGCCAGCAGTTACTCGGGAGTCGGGGAGCTGTTTTTT. Amino acid sequence: CASSYSGVGELFF.

This clone was detected only a few times. The V and J genes are TRBV5-4 and TRBJ2-7, with 9 bases that match TRBD1. CDR1 is SGHNT, CDR2 YYREEE, per germline (reference sequence). The CDR3 loop spans 14 amino acids. V lost 6 bases to trimming and J lost 6 bases; unmatched junction nucleotides: 10. CDR3 DNA: TGTGCCAGCATCCGAGACAGGGGGTCCGGCGAGCAGTACTTC. It translates to CASIRDRGSGEQYF. Together with reference TRBV5-4 and TRBJ2-7, the CDR3 gives the full variable domain: ETGVTQSPTHLIKTRGQQVTLRCSSQSGHNTVSWYQQALGQGPQFIFQYYREEENGRGNFPPRFSGLQFPNYSSELNVNALELDDSALYLCASIRDRGSGEQYFGPGTRLTVT.

The chain has TRBV7-3 and TRBJ1-2; TRBD1 matches 7 bases. This CDR3 has 15 amino acids. CDR1 is SGHTA and CDR2 is FQGTGA in the germline V gene. Losses at the gene ends were 5 bases for V and 8 bases for J; bases not matched to a gene: 14. The DNA for the CDR3 is TGTGCCAGCAGCCCGAGGGCTTCAACAGGGGCCGGCTACACCTTC. Amino acids: CASSPRASTGAGYTF.

This clone was counted between two and nine times. The chain is built from TRBV27 and TRBJ2-5, with a weak D call TRBD1 (6 bases). Per the germline V gene, CDR1 is MNHEY and CDR2 is SMNVEV (reference sequence). The V end lost 2 bases, the J end lost 5 bases, and 12 bases lay between the germline ends. The CDR3 loop spans 14 amino acids. CDR3 region: CASSLSPRGETQYF. The CDR3 DNA reads as TGTGCCAGCAGTTTAAGCCCAAGGGGGGAGACCCAGTACTTC.

About this clone: A read error may produce the germline difference seen at one junction end. In nucleotides, the CDR3 is TGCGCCAGCAGCCCCGATGGGACAGTCCTCGACTATGGCTACAACTTC. Encoded protein: CASSPDGTVLDYGYNF. The rearrangement joins TRBV4-1 to TRBJ1-2, with 7 bases fitting TRBD1. Germline V gene data show CDR1 as MGHRA and CDR2 as YSYEKL. This CDR3 region has 16 residues.

A single count supports this clone. The V and J genes are TRBV7-8 and TRBJ2-1; 7 nucleotides align to TRBD1. The CDR3 is 15 residues long. V dropped 5 bases and J dropped 2; count of bases not matched to a gene: 6. Germline assignment: CDR1 SGHVS and CDR2 FQNEAQ. CDR3 loop: CASSPRDSPYNEQFF. The CDR3 bases are TGTGCCAGCAGCCCCCGGGACAGTCCCTACAATGAGCAGTTCTTC.